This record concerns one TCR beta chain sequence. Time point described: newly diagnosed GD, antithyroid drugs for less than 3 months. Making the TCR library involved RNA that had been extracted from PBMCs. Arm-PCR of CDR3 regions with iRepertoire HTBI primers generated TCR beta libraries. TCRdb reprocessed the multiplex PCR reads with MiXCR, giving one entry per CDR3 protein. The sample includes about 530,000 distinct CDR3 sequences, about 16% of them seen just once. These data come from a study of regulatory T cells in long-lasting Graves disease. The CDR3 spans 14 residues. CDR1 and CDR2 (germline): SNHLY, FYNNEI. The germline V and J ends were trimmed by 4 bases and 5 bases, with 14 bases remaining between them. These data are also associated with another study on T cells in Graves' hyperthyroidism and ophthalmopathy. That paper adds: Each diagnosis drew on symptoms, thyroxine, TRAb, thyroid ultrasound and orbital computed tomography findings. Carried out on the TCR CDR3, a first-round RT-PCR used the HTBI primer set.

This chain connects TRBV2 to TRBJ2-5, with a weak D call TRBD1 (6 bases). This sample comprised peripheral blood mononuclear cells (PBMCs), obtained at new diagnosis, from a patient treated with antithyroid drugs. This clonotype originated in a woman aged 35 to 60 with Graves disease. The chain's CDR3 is CASSANRERETQYF. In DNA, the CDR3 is TGTGCCAGCAGTGCGAACAGGGAACGGGAGACCCAGTACTTC.